This T cell receptor (beta chain) was found in a study of blood T cell repertoires in COVID-19. Assignments of participants to cohorts depended upon their own reported clinical history. Either two negative PCRs, clearance, or symptom resolution qualified Cohort 3 donors as recovered. V was shortened by 1 base and J by 4 bases, with 10 bases between the two germline ends. Per the germline V gene, CDR1 is LNHDA and CDR2 is SQIVND (reference sequence). This CDR3 comprises 14 residues. TCRdb's table, derived via immunoSEQ multiplex PCR, lists solely in-frame clones and lacks some. The sample records about 220,000 clones, approximately 80% being singletons.

The rearrangement uses TRBV19 and TRBJ1-1; D uncertain. This clonotype was sampled from a woman in her sixties who had recovered from COVID-19. Sequenced material: PBMCs or T cells enriched from blood (not recorded which). The CDR3 nucleotides read TGTGCCAGTAGTATAGTCCAGGATAGCACTGAAGCTTTCTTT. Protein sequence: CASSIVQDSTEAFF.